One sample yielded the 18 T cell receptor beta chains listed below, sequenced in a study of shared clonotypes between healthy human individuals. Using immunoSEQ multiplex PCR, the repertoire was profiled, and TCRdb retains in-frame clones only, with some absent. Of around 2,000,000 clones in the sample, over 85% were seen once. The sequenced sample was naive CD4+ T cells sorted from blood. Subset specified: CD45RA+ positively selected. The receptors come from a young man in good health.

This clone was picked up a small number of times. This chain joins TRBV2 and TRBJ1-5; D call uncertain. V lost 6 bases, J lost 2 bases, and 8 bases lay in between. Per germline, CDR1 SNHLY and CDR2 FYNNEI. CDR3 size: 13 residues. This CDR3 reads CASRNQGNQPQHF. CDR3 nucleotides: TGTGCCAGCAGGAATCAAGGCAATCAGCCCCAGCATTTT. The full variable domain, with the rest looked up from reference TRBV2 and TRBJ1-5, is EPEVTQTPSHQVTQMGQEVILRCVPISNHLYFYWYRQILGQKVEFLVSFYNNEISEKSEIFDDQFSVERPDGSNFTLKIRSTKLEDSAMYFCASRNQGNQPQHFGDGTRLSIL.

Written as DNA, the CDR3 is TGTGCCAGCAGCTTAGCGGGGGTGCACACTGAAGCTTTCTTT. This encodes CASSLAGVHTEAFF. The rearrangement uses TRBV7-9 and TRBJ1-1; the D gene is possibly TRBD1 (5 bases). Germline V gene sequence: CDR1 SEHNR, CDR2 FQNEAQ (reference sequence). CDR3 length: 14 residues. With 0 bases removed from V and 3 bases from J, the gap between germline ends came to 8 bases.

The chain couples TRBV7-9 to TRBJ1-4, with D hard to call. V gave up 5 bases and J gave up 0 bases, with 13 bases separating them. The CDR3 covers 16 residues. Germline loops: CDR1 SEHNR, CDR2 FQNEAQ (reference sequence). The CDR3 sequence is CASSPFPASTNEKLFF. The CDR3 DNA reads TGTGCCAGCAGCCCCTTCCCGGCCTCAACTAATGAAAAACTGTTTTTT.

This chain's CDR3 is CASSSTGLAGTGETQYF. CDR3 nucleotides: TGCGCCAGCAGCTCCACGGGACTAGCGGGGACTGGGGAGACCCAGTACTTC. The chain joins TRBV5-1 to TRBJ2-5; TRBD2 matches 13 bases. The V gene end was trimmed by 3 bases and the J gene end by 5 bases; junction bases not matched to a gene: 10. Germline V gene sequence: CDR1 SGHRS, CDR2 YFSETQ. The CDR3 is 17 amino acids.

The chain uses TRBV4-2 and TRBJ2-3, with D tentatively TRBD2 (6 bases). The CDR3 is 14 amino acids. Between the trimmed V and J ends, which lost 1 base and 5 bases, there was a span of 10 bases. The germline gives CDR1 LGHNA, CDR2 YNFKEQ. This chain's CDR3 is CASSQALALDTQYF. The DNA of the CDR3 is TGTGCCAGCAGCCAAGCACTAGCACTAGATACGCAGTATTTT.

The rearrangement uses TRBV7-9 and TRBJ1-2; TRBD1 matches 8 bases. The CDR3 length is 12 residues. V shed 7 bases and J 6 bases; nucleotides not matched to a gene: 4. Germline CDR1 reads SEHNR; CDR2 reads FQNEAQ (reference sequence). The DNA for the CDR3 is TGTGCCAGCACCCCAGGGGGCCATGGCTACACCTTC. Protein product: CASTPGGHGYTF.

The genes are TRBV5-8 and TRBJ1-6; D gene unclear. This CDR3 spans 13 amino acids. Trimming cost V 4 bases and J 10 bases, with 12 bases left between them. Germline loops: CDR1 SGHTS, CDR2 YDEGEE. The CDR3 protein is CASSPDGRSPLHF. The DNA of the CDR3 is TGTGCCAGCAGCCCCGACGGCAGGTCACCCCTCCACTTT. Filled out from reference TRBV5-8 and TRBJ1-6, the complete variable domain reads EAGVTQSPTHLIKTRGQQATLRCSPISGHTSVYWYQQALGLGLQFLLWYDEGEERNRGNFPPRFSGRQFPNYSSELNVNALELEDSALYLCASSPDGRSPLHFGNGTRLTVT.

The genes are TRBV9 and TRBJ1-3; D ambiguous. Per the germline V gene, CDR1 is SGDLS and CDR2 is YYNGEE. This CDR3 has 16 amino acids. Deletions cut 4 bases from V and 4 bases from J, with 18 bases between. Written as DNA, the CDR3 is TGTGCCAGCAGCCCAACGACGGATCCTACCGGAAACACCATATATTTT. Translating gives CASSPTTDPTGNTIYF.

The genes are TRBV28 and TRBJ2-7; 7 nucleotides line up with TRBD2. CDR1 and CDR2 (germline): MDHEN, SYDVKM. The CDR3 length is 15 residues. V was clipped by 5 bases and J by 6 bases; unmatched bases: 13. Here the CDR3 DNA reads TGTGCCAGCAGTCCCGCCTCGGCTAGCGGTCCCGAGCAGTACTTC. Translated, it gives CASSPASASGPEQYF.

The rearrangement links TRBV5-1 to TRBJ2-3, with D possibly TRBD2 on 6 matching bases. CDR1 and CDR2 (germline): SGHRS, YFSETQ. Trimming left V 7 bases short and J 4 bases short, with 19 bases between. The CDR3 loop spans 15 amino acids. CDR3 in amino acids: CASSVGGRSADTQYF. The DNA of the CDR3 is TGCGCCAGCTCCGTTGGGGGGAGGAGTGCAGATACGCAGTATTTT. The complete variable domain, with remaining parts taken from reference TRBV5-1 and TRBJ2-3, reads KAGVTQTPRYLIKTRGQQVTLSCSPISGHRSVSWYQQTPGQGLQFLFEYFSETQRNKGNFPGRFSGRQFSNSRSEMNVSTLELGDSALYLCASSVGGRSADTQYFGPGTRLTVL.

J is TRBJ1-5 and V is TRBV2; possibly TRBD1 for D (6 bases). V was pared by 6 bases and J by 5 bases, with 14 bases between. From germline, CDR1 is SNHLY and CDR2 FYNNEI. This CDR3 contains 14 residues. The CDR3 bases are TGTGCCAGCAGATTTGACAGGATTGATCAGCCCCAGCATTTT. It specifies CASRFDRIDQPQHF.

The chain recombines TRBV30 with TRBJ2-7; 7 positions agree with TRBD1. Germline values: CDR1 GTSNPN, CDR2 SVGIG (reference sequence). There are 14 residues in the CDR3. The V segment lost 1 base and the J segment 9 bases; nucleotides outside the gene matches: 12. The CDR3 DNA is TGTGCCTGGAGTGGACAGGGCACCCGCGCCGGGCAGTACTTC. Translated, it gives CAWSGQGTRAGQYF.

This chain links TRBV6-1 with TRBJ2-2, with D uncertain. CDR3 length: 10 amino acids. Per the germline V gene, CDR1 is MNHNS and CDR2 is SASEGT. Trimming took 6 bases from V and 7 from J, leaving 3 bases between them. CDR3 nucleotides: TGTGCCAGCAGATACGGGGAGCTGTTTTTT. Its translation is CASRYGELFF.

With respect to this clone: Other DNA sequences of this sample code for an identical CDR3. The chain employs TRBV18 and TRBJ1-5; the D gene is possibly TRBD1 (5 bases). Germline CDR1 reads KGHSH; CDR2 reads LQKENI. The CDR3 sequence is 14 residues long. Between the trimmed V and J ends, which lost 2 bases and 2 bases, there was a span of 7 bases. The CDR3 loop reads CASSPDRGNQPQHF. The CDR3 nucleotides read TGTGCCAGCTCACCAGACAGAGGCAATCAGCCCCAGCATTTT.

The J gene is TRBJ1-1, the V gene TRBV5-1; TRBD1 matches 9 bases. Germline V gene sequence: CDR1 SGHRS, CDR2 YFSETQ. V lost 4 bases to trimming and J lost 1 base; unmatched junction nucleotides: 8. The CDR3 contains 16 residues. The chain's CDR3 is CASSPDTGGRNTEAFF. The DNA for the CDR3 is TGCGCCAGCAGCCCGGATACAGGGGGCCGGAACACTGAAGCTTTCTTT.

CDR3 region: CASSVLGQGNTEAFF. DNA for the CDR3: TGTGCCAGCAGCGTCCTAGGACAGGGGAACACTGAAGCTTTCTTT. The chain recombines TRBV6-5 with TRBJ1-1; 8 nucleotides align to TRBD1. The CDR3 consists of 15 residues. J was trimmed by 1 base and V by 6 bases; bases with no gene match: 7. Germline loops: CDR1 MNHEY, CDR2 SVGAGI.

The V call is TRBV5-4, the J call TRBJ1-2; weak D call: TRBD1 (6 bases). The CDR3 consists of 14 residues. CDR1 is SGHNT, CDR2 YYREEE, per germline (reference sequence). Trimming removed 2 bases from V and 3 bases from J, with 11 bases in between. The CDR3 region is CASSFGGGDYGYTF. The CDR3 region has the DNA TGTGCCAGCAGCTTCGGGGGGGGCGACTATGGCTACACCTTC.

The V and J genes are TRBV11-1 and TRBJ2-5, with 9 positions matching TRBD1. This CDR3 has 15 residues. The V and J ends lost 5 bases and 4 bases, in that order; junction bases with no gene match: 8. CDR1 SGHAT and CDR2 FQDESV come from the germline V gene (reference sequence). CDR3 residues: CASSRGDREGETQYF. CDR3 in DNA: TGTGCCAGCAGCCGGGGGGACAGGGAGGGAGAGACCCAGTACTTC.